One sample yielded the 13 T cell receptor beta chains listed below, sequenced in a study of pediatric ulcerative colitis. Sequencing used immunoSEQ multiplex PCR; TCRdb keeps in-frame clones, though not all of them. This repertoire shows approximately 37,000 clones, 75% found once; its top ten account for around 9.2%. One to two pinch biopsies were taken from the rectum during colonoscopy. The sequenced material came from gut tissue. These receptors were collected from a boy between 10 and 17 years old with severe ulcerative colitis.

V and J are TRBV7-3 and TRBJ1-2; TRBD1 is a possible D gene (6 bases). Trimming took 5 bases from V and 6 from J, leaving 16 bases between them. The CDR3 loop spans 14 amino acids. Germline CDR1 reads SGHTA; CDR2 reads FQGTGA. CDR3 residues: CASSPTGYPDGYTF. For the CDR3, the DNA is TGTGCCAGCAGCCCTACAGGGTACCCCGATGGCTACACCTTC.

This chain connects TRBV29-1 to TRBJ2-7, with D perhaps given as TRBD1 or TRBD2 (5 bases each). The CDR3 consists of 24 residues. Germline V gene lookup returns CDR1 SQVTM and CDR2 ANQGSEA. Trimming took off 4 bases at V and 1 base at J, with 44 bases between the two ends. CDR3 protein: CSVVWLKSPRTGTLPPWYSYEQYF. CDR3 in DNA: TGCAGCGTTGTTTGGTTAAAGAGCCCGAGGACCGGGACCCTCCCCCCTTGGTATTCCTACGAGCAGTACTTC.

This sequence joins TRBV7-9 and TRBJ2-3; D possibly corresponds to TRBD1 (5 bases). This CDR3 has 12 residues. Germline CDR1 is SEHNR and CDR2 is FQNEAQ (reference sequence). Trimming cost V 2 bases and J 13 bases, with 13 bases left between them. The DNA of the CDR3 is TGTGCCAGCAGCTTATCACAGGTGATTGAGTATTTT. It is translated as CASSLSQVIEYF.

The rearrangement uses TRBV7-2 and TRBJ1-5; D possibly corresponds to TRBD1 (5 bases). V was shortened by 4 bases and J by 6 bases, with 13 bases between the two germline ends. Germline values: CDR1 SGHTA, CDR2 FQGNSA. There are 14 residues in the CDR3. The CDR3 loop reads CASSYGSGGQPQHF. The CDR3 nucleotides read TGTGCCAGCAGCTACGGGTCGGGGGGTCAGCCCCAGCATTTT. The full variable domain, with the rest looked up from reference TRBV7-2 and TRBJ1-5, is GAGVSQSPSNKVTEKGKDVELRCDPISGHTALYWYRQSLGQGLEFLIYFQGNSAPDKSGLPSDRFSAERTGGSVSTLTIQRTQQEDSAVYLCASSYGSGGQPQHFGDGTRLSIL.

The rearrangement uses TRBV5-1 and TRBJ2-3; 7 bases are shared with TRBD2. The germline V gene encodes CDR1 SGHRS and CDR2 YFSETQ. The CDR3 is made up of 16 amino acids. With V trimmed by 0 bases and J by 3 bases, 7 bases remained unmatched. The CDR3 protein is CASSLVWLGGTDTQYF. CDR3 sequence (DNA): TGCGCCAGCAGCTTGGTATGGCTCGGGGGGACAGATACGCAGTATTTT.

This clone has more than one count but fewer than ten. V is TRBV10-3 and J is TRBJ2-7; a possible D gene is TRBD1 (5 bases). This CDR3 region has 12 residues. Germline lookup yields CDR1 ENHRY and CDR2 SYGVKD. Trimming cost V 4 bases and J 8 bases, with 12 bases left between them. CDR3 DNA: TGTGCCATCAGTGCGACAGAACAGAAGCAGTACTTC. Protein: CAISATEQKQYF.

The rearrangement joins TRBV7-6 to TRBJ2-2; TRBD1 matches at 9 bases. This CDR3 contains 19 residues. With 3 bases clipped from V and 6 bases from J, the junction kept 17 bases outside the gene matches. Per germline, CDR1 SGHVS and CDR2 FNYEAQ. Here the CDR3 reads CASSLRDRDLREWPGELFF. In DNA, the CDR3 is TGTGCCAGCAGCTTGAGGGACAGGGATCTTCGAGAATGGCCCGGGGAGCTGTTTTTT.

With respect to this clone: Germline is not matched at one junction end, which may reflect a read error. The chain carries TRBV16 and TRBJ2-4; 9 nucleotides match TRBD1. The length of the CDR3 is 16 residues. Germline V gene sequence: CDR1 KGHSY, CDR2 FQNENV. The CDR3 loop reads CASTQPSGTGSNIQYF. CDR3 bases: TGTGCCAGCACCCAACCTTCCGGGACAGGGAGCAACATTCAGTACTTC.

The chain has TRBV15 and TRBJ1-3; D is unresolved. The V end was cut by 1 base, the J end by 0 bases, with 13 bases between. The V gene's germline CDR1 is LNHNV and CDR2 YYDKDF (reference sequence). This CDR3 contains 17 residues. CDR3 sequence reads: CATSRGRGSPSGNTIYF. The CDR3 nucleotides are TGTGCCACCAGCAGAGGCCGAGGCTCGCCCTCTGGAAACACCATATATTTT.

The rearrangement links TRBV2 to TRBJ2-3, with D possibly TRBD2 on 6 matching bases. The CDR3 spans 15 residues. Germline loops: CDR1 SNHLY, CDR2 FYNNEI. Deletions cut 3 bases from V and 0 bases from J, with 10 bases between. In DNA, the CDR3 is TGTGCCAGCAGTGAGTGGGGGGTAAGCACAGATACGCAGTATTTT. This encodes CASSEWGVSTDTQYF.

The J gene is TRBJ1-5, the V gene TRBV19; D uncertain. Looked up from germline, CDR1 is LNHDA and CDR2 is SQIVND (reference sequence). Trimming removed 9 bases from V and 4 bases from J, with 16 bases in between. CDR3 length: 14 residues. The DNA for the CDR3 is TGTGCCAGCCAACCCCGTGTTAGTAATCAGCCCCAGCATTTT. Translating it yields CASQPRVSNQPQHF.

This clone has more than one count but fewer than ten. The chain recombines TRBV25-1 with TRBJ1-1; D uncertain. Between the trimmed V and J ends, which lost 3 bases and 2 bases, there was a span of 7 bases. This CDR3 is built from 13 residues. The germline V gene encodes CDR1 MGHDK and CDR2 SYGVNS. The CDR3 coding sequence is TGTGCCAGCAGTGACCCCCTTAACACTGAAGCTTTCTTT. This sequence encodes CASSDPLNTEAFF.

This chain connects TRBV6-1 to TRBJ2-5; 7 bases are shared with TRBD2. CDR3 length: 13 residues. CDR1 is MNHNS, CDR2 SASEGT, per germline. Unmatched junction bases numbered 4, after V lost 4 bases and J lost 5 bases. The DNA for the CDR3 is TGTGCCAGCAGTGGGACTAGTACGGAGACCCAGTACTTC. This codes for CASSGTSTETQYF.